The 16 T cell receptor beta chains listed next were all sequenced from one sample in a study of healthy donors' naive CD4 and CD8 T cells. A linear amplification protocol produced the TCR libraries from approximately 460 ng of total RNA. MiXCR was run by TCRdb on the reads, yielding one entry per CDR3 protein. The table has some 190,000 distinct CDR3 sequences, under 85% seen once; the top ten hold roughly 2.3%. Sequenced: naive CD4+ and CD8+ T cells sorted from blood, pooled from several donors. These receptors originate from a pool of human donors in good health; the sample pools cells from several healthy donors.

The V and J genes are TRBV6-5 and TRBJ2-5; 7 bases map to TRBD2. From germline, CDR1 is MNHEY and CDR2 SVGAGI. V lost 1 base to trimming and J lost 11 bases; unmatched junction nucleotides: 16. The CDR3 runs 16 residues. The CDR3, as DNA: TGTGCCAGCAGTTACTACGATACAGGCTCGCGGGGGACTCAGTACTTC. It yields the protein CASSYYDTGSRGTQYF.

This clonotype was seen more than once but under ten times. The rearrangement links TRBV29-1 to TRBJ2-1; perhaps TRBD2 as D (6 bases). V lost 7 bases to trimming and J lost 9 bases, with 22 bases between them. The CDR3 spans 14 residues. Looked up from germline, CDR1 is SQVTM and CDR2 is ANQGSEA. CDR3 sequence: CSAPGLSQWTEQFF. The CDR3 bases are TGCAGCGCCCCGGGACTCTCTCAGTGGACTGAGCAGTTCTTC.

This sequence joins TRBV20-1 and TRBJ2-5; perhaps TRBD2 as D (6 bases). V dropped 6 bases and J dropped 1 base, with 9 bases sitting between them. This CDR3 is 12 amino acids long. The germline CDR1 and CDR2 sequences are DFQATT and SNEGSKA (reference sequence). CDR3 sequence reads: CSARDLQETQYF. The DNA of the CDR3 is TGCAGTGCGCGGGACCTCCAAGAGACCCAGTACTTC.

V and J are TRBV12-3 or TRBV12-4 and TRBJ2-1; 13 bases agree with TRBD2. CDR3 length: 18 residues. V lost 5 bases, J lost 0 bases, and 7 bases stayed unmatched. CDR3 sequence: CASSPLGLAGSSYNEQFF. The CDR3 coding sequence is TGTGCCAGCAGTCCGCTGGGACTAGCGGGGAGCTCCTACAATGAGCAGTTCTTC.

This chain connects TRBV6-5 to TRBJ2-5; D tentatively reads TRBD1 or TRBD2 (6 bases each). The CDR3 length is 13 residues. Looked up from germline, CDR1 is MNHEY and CDR2 is SVGAGI. CDR3: CLSKGVGGETQYF. The CDR3 coding sequence is TGTCTCTCTAAGGGGGTTGGAGGGGAGACCCAGTACTTC.

The gene calls are TRBV19 and TRBJ2-3; D uncertain. This CDR3 has 11 residues. CDR1 LNHDA and CDR2 SQIVND come from the germline V gene (reference sequence). The V and J ends lost 5 bases and 5 bases respectively, with 5 bases between them. The CDR3 is CASSSRDTQYF. As DNA, the CDR3 is TGTGCCAGTAGTTCTCGAGATACGCAGTATTTT. Drawing the rest from reference TRBV19 and TRBJ2-3, the complete variable domain is DGGITQSPKYLFRKEGQNVTLSCEQNLNHDAMYWYRQDPGQGLRLIYYSQIVNDFQKGDIAEGYSVSREKKESFPLTVTSAQKNPTAFYLCASSSRDTQYFGPGTRLTVL.

J is TRBJ2-3 and V is TRBV30, with 8 bases lining up with TRBD1. This CDR3 spans 14 amino acids. CDR1 is GTSNPN and CDR2 is SVGIG in the germline V gene (reference sequence). After removal of 2 bases from V and 2 bases from J, the junction contained 3 bases not matched to a gene. The CDR3 region is CAWSQQGATDTQYF. The CDR3 nucleotides are TGTGCCTGGAGTCAGCAGGGGGCCACAGATACGCAGTATTTT.

This clonotype was seen just once. CDR3 in amino acids: CSTGLGPESDTQYF. Written as DNA, the CDR3 is TGCAGCACCGGACTAGGGCCCGAATCAGATACGCAGTATTTT. J is TRBJ2-3 and V is TRBV29-1; 7 bases match TRBD2. Losses at the gene ends were 8 bases for V and 4 bases for J; bases not matched to a gene: 12. The CDR3 is 14 residues long. Germline CDR1 reads SQVTM; CDR2 reads ANQGSEA.

This rearrangement joins TRBV6-5 to TRBJ1-2; D gene uncertain. Germline V lookup: CDR1 MNHEY, CDR2 SVGAGI. V was clipped by 0 bases and J by 2 bases, with 10 bases between them. The CDR3 has 15 amino acids. Here the CDR3 reads CASSYSRAANYGYTF. CDR3 nucleotide sequence: TGTGCCAGCAGTTACTCTCGGGCAGCCAACTATGGCTACACCTTC.

The chain uses TRBV6-1 and TRBJ1-2; D is ambiguous. The CDR3 covers 14 residues. Trimming removed 6 bases at V and 0 bases at J, with 11 bases between. The germline CDR1 and CDR2 sequences are MNHNS and SASEGT. The CDR3 region has the DNA TGTGCCAGCAGAAGCGGGTTCGCTAACTATGGCTACACCTTC. Residues: CASRSGFANYGYTF.

This rearrangement joins TRBV12-3 or TRBV12-4 to TRBJ2-7; D may match TRBD1 or TRBD2 (5 bases each). This CDR3 comprises 12 residues. Trimming stripped 6 bases from V and 3 bases from J, with 9 bases between. CDR3 DNA: TGTGCCAGCAGCCGGGACCACTACGAGCAGTACTTC. Translated, it gives CASSRDHYEQYF.

This clonotype has only a few counts. The V gene is TRBV6-5, the J gene TRBJ2-7; 9 nucleotides line up with TRBD1. The CDR3 contains 16 residues. CDR1 is MNHEY, CDR2 SVGAGI, per germline. Trimming cost V 6 bases and J 2 bases; bases outside gene matches: 11. The CDR3 DNA is TGTGCCAGCAGCCGCAAACCGGGACAGGGTCCCTACGAGCAGTACTTC. It yields the protein CASSRKPGQGPYEQYF.

This chain joins TRBV11-2 and TRBJ2-4; 8 positions agree with TRBD1. With V trimmed by 5 bases and J by 6 bases, 9 bases remained unmatched. Germline V CDR1 and CDR2: SGHAT, FQNNGV. The CDR3 loop spans 15 amino acids. This CDR3 reads CASSRDTGTGNIQYF. In DNA form, the CDR3 reads TGTGCCAGCAGCCGAGACACCGGGACAGGAAACATTCAGTACTTC.

The chain carries TRBV29-1 and TRBJ1-2; 8 bases match TRBD1. Germline V gene lookup returns CDR1 SQVTM and CDR2 ANQGSEA. Unmatched junction bases numbered 8, after V lost 8 bases and J lost 3 bases. The CDR3 runs to 13 residues. The CDR3 loop is CSHWAGGDYGYTF. CDR3 DNA: TGCAGCCATTGGGCAGGGGGCGACTATGGCTACACCTTC.

This clonotype was recorded once. V and J are TRBV6-1 and TRBJ1-5; D is uncertain. The CDR3 has 13 amino acids. V was trimmed by 2 bases and J by 0 bases, leaving 2 bases between them. Germline V gene data show CDR1 as MNHNS and CDR2 as SASEGT. CDR3 DNA: TGTGCCAGCAGTGAATCTAGCAATCAGCCCCAGCATTTT. As protein: CASSESSNQPQHF.

This clonotype was seen only a few times. This rearrangement joins TRBV6-5 to TRBJ1-2; D unclear. The CDR3 is 13 amino acids. Germline V CDR1 and CDR2: MNHEY, SVGAGI. Trimming shortened V by 5 bases and J by 7 bases, and 14 bases separated the two germline ends. CDR3 coding DNA: TGTGCCAGCAGTGACCCGGTAATAGGTGGCTACACCTTC. Amino acids: CASSDPVIGGYTF.